One sample yielded the 17 T cell receptor beta chains listed below, sequenced in a study of T cells in Graves' hyperthyroidism and ophthalmopathy. Template material for amplifying TCR beta CDR3 regions consisted of RNA transcripts. The study used the HTBI primer set for a first-round RT-PCR of the TCR CDR3. TCRdb ran MiXCR on the multiplex PCR reads and lists one entry per CDR3 protein. This sample has some 570,000 distinct CDR3 sequences, with 17% found just once. Sequenced: blood. These receptors came from a woman aged 18-30 years with Graves' ophthalmopathy.

This clonotype was recorded at least ten times. This chain connects TRBV7-8 to TRBJ2-1, with a tentative D call TRBD2 (6 bases). The CDR3 totals 14 residues. The V end was cut by 1 base, the J end by 9 bases, with 13 bases between. Germline loops: CDR1 SGHVS, CDR2 FQNEAQ. The CDR3 here is CASSLEPLGGEQFF. CDR3 coding DNA: TGTGCCAGCAGCTTAGAACCTCTGGGGGGTGAGCAGTTCTTC. Using reference TRBV7-8 and TRBJ2-1 for the parts outside the CDR3, the full variable domain is GAGVSQSPRYKVAKRGQDVALRCDPISGHVSLFWYQQALGQGPEFLTYFQNEAQLDKSGLPSDRFFAERPEGSVSTLKIQRTQQEDSAVYLCASSLEPLGGEQFFGPGTRLTVL.

The V gene is TRBV28, the J gene TRBJ2-7; unclear D gene. Trimming pared 7 bases from V and 0 bases from J, leaving 10 bases between. Germline-derived CDR1 and CDR2 are MDHEN and SYDVKM. The CDR3 is made up of 13 amino acids. CDR3 DNA sequence: TGTGCCAGCACCCCGGACGCCTCCTACGAGCAGTACTTC. Translating gives CASTPDASYEQYF.

This clonotype occurred many times. The chain combines TRBV7-2 with TRBJ2-1, with a tentative D call TRBD1 (8 bases). V dropped 5 bases and J dropped 6 bases, with 20 bases sitting between them. The CDR3 spans 16 residues. Germline V gives CDR1 SGHTA, CDR2 FQGNSA. CDR3 in amino acids: CASSLSQGAGVNEQFF. The DNA of the CDR3 is TGTGCCAGCAGCCTATCGCAGGGGGCGGGGGTCAATGAGCAGTTCTTC.

The sample holds many counts of this clonotype. J is TRBJ1-6 and V is TRBV28; D ambiguous. CDR1 is MDHEN and CDR2 is SYDVKM in the germline V gene. The germline V and J ends were trimmed by 4 bases and 0 bases, with 16 bases remaining between them. The CDR3 is 18 residues long. The CDR3 bases are TGTGCCAGCAGTTCCTCGGACTTGGGGAGCTCCTATAATTCACCCCTCCACTTT. This sequence encodes CASSSSDLGSSYNSPLHF.

This clonotype was counted between two and nine times. The chain has TRBV6-2 or TRBV6-3 and TRBJ2-1; the D gene is possibly TRBD2 (5 bases). V was trimmed by 5 bases and J by 10 bases, leaving 15 bases between them. The germline V gene has CDR1 MNHEY and CDR2 SVGEGT. This CDR3 is 13 amino acids long. The CDR3 bases are TGTGCCAGCAGTGGATTACTCACGGGAGAGCAGTTCTTC. Protein sequence: CASSGLLTGEQFF.

In its sample, this clonotype was seen a few times. The chain uses TRBV7-2 and TRBJ2-1; TRBD2 agrees at 10 bases. The CDR3 sequence is 15 residues long. V lost 0 bases, J lost 15 bases, and 11 bases stayed unmatched. Germline CDR1 is SGHTA and CDR2 is FQGNSA. In DNA form, the CDR3 reads TGTGCCAGCAGCTTAGCGCTTTCGAGCGGGAGGGCCGGGTTCTTC. This encodes CASSLALSSGRAGFF.

This clonotype has only a few counts. V and J are TRBV6-1 and TRBJ1-5; D is ambiguous. V dropped 3 bases and J dropped 1 base, with 10 bases sitting between them. Germline V lookup: CDR1 MNHNS, CDR2 SASEGT. This CDR3 comprises 15 residues. CDR3 in DNA: TGTGCCAGCAGTGATTTTGGCGGAAGCAATCAGCCCCAGCATTTT. This encodes CASSDFGGSNQPQHF.

This clonotype was seen at least ten times. The rearrangement uses TRBV7-2 and TRBJ2-1; TRBD2 matches at 9 bases. Germline V CDR1 and CDR2: SGHTA, FQGNSA. This CDR3 comprises 16 residues. V gave up 1 base and J gave up 9 bases; unmatched junction bases: 10. The CDR3 nucleotides read TGTGCCAGCAGCTTAGTTTTGGCGGGGGGGAGGGGTGAGCAGTTCTTC. This encodes CASSLVLAGGRGEQFF.

As to this clonotype: A read error may be the cause here, since a much bigger clone is one base away. The chain is built from TRBV5-1 and TRBJ1-1, with D perhaps matching TRBD1 (6 bases). CDR1 and CDR2 from the germline V gene are SGHRS and YFSETQ. V lost 1 base and J 5 bases, leaving 9 bases between the germline ends. There are 13 residues in the CDR3. CDR3 nucleotide sequence: TGCGCCAGCAGCTTGATAGGGGGTACTGAAGCTTTCTTT. Translated, it gives CASSLIGGTEAFF. The variable domain in full, completed from reference TRBV5-1 and TRBJ1-1, reads KAGVTQTPRYLIKTRGQQVTLSCSPISGHRSVSWYQQTPGQGLQFLFEYFSETQRNKGNFPGRFSGRQFSNSRSEMNVSTLELGDSALYLCASSLIGGTEAFFGQGTRLTVV.

A note on this clonotype: A single base separates this from a much larger clone, so it may be a read error. The rearrangement joins TRBV6-2 or TRBV6-3 to TRBJ1-1, with TRBD1 as a possible D gene (5 bases). Germline values: CDR1 MNHEY, CDR2 SVGEGT. The CDR3 totals 15 residues. The CDR3 DNA follows: TGTGCCAGCAGTTACTCGGGACGGAGGAACGCTGAAGCTTTCTTT. Translated: CASSYSGRRNAEAFF.

This clonotype was seen a handful of times. This chain links TRBV19 with TRBJ1-5, with 7 nucleotides matching TRBD1. After removal of 9 bases from V and 4 bases from J, the junction contained 9 bases not matched to a gene. There are 14 residues in the CDR3. CDR1 and CDR2 from the germline V gene are LNHDA and SQIVND (reference sequence). CDR3 coding DNA: TGTGCCAGAACGGACAGGATCGCTAATCAGCCCCAGCATTTT. Residues: CARTDRIANQPQHF.

This clonotype was picked up a small number of times. The chain recombines TRBV10-3 with TRBJ2-3, with 13 nucleotides matching TRBD2. The V segment lost 5 bases and the J segment 5 bases; nucleotides outside the gene matches: 1. The CDR3 loop spans 14 amino acids. Germline CDR1 ENHRY, CDR2 SYGVKD. CDR3 coding DNA: TGTGCCATCAGTACTAGCGGGGGGGGAGATACGCAGTATTTT. It translates to CAISTSGGGDTQYF.

In this sample, this clonotype turned up many times. The chain is built from TRBV12-3 or TRBV12-4 and TRBJ1-5, with D possibly matching TRBD1 (6 bases). The CDR3 contains 15 residues. Trimming pared 5 bases from V and 6 bases from J, leaving 17 bases between. In DNA, the CDR3 is TGTGCCAGCAGTCGAGGGGGGCTAGGGGGTCAGCCCCAGCATTTT. Residues: CASSRGGLGGQPQHF.

This clonotype was counted once. A read error is possible here, since a much larger clone lies one base away. The genes are TRBV27 and TRBJ2-1; D is ambiguous. From germline, CDR1 is MNHEY and CDR2 SMNVEV (reference sequence). The CDR3 covers 13 residues. Trimming removed 8 bases at V and 0 bases at J, with 8 bases between. CDR3 in DNA: TGTGCCAGCTGGGCTACCTCCTACAATGAGCAGTTCTTC. Protein product: CASWATSYNEQFF.

This clonotype came up many times. This chain links TRBV7-9 with TRBJ2-2; TRBD2 matches 7 bases. Trimming at V came to 1 base and at J to 3 bases, leaving 11 bases not matched to a gene. The CDR3 covers 18 residues. The germline gives CDR1 SEHNR, CDR2 FQNEAQ (reference sequence). Here the CDR3 reads CASSLVGREKADTGELFF. Here the CDR3 DNA reads TGTGCCAGCAGCTTAGTGGGGCGGGAGAAGGCCGACACCGGGGAGCTGTTTTTT.

Many counts were recorded for this clonotype. The chain joins TRBV2 to TRBJ2-1; D might be TRBD2 (5 bases). Germline CDR1 reads SNHLY; CDR2 reads FYNNEI. CDR3 length: 15 amino acids. V gave up 4 bases and J gave up 6 bases, with 16 bases separating them. The CDR3 spells CASSARFAGGNEQFF. The CDR3 nucleotides read TGTGCCAGCAGTGCAAGGTTCGCTGGAGGCAATGAGCAGTTCTTC.

This clonotype was detected ten times or more. The CDR3 protein is CASSLSYSPGNTIYF. DNA of the CDR3: TGTGCCAGCAGCTTAAGTTATAGCCCTGGAAACACCATATATTTT. This chain links TRBV7-2 with TRBJ1-3, with unresolved D. This CDR3 has 15 residues. Trimming removed 2 bases at V and 2 bases at J, with 10 bases between. Per germline, CDR1 SGHTA and CDR2 FQGNSA.